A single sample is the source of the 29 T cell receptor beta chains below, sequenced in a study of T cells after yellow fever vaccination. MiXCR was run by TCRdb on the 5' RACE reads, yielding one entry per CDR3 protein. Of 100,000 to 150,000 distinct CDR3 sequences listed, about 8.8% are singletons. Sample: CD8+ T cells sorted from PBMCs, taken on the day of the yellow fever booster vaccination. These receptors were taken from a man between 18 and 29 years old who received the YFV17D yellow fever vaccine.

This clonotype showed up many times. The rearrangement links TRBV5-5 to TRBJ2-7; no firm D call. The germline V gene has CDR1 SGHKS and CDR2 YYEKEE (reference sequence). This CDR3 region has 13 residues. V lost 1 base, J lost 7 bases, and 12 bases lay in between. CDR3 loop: CASSLSGIGEQYF. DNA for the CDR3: TGTGCCAGCAGCTTGTCTGGGATAGGTGAGCAGTACTTC.

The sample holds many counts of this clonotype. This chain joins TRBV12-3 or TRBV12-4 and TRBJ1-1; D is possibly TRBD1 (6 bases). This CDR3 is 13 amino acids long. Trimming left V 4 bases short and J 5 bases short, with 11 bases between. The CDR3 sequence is CASSSGEGTEAFF. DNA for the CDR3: TGTGCCAGCAGTTCAGGGGAGGGAACTGAAGCTTTCTTT.

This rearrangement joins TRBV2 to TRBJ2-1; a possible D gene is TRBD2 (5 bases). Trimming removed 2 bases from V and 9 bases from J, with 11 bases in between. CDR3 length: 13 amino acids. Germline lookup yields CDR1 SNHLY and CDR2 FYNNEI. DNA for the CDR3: TGTGCCAGCAGTGAACGGGGTTACGCTGAGCAGTTCTTC. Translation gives CASSERGYAEQFF.

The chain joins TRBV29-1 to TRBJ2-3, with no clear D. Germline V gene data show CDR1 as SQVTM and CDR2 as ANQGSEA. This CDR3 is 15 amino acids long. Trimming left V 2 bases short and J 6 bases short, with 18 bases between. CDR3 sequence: CSVEHSKRPGDTQYF. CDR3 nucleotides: TGCAGCGTTGAACACTCAAAAAGACCCGGGGATACGCAGTATTTT.

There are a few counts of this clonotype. In DNA form, the CDR3 reads TGTGCCAGTAGTATGGTAGGGGGATCGTTCATGAACACTGAAGCTTTCTTT. Its protein is CASSMVGGSFMNTEAFF. The rearrangement joins TRBV19 to TRBJ1-1; TRBD1 might be the D (6 bases). Germline CDR1 is LNHDA and CDR2 is SQIVND (reference sequence). The V end was cut by 3 bases, the J end by 0 bases, with 17 bases between. The CDR3 is 17 residues long.

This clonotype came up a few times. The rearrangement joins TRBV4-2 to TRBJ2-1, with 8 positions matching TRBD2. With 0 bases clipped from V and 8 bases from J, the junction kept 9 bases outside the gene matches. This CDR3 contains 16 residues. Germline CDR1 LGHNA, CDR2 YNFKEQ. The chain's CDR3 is CASSQEGTSVVYEQFF. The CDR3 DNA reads TGTGCCAGCAGCCAAGAGGGGACTAGTGTGGTATATGAGCAGTTCTTC.

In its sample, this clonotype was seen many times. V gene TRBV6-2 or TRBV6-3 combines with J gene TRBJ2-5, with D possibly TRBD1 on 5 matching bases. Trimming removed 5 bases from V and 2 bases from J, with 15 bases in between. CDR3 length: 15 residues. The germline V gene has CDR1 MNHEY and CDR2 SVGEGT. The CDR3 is CASSDLRQMQETQYF. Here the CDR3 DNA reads TGTGCCAGCAGTGACCTCAGACAGATGCAAGAGACCCAGTACTTC.

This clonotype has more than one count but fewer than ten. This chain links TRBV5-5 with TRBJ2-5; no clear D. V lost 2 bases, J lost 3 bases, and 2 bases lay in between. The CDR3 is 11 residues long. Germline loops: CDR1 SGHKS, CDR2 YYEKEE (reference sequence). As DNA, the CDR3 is TGTGCCAGCAGCTTTAAAGAGACCCAGTACTTC. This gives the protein CASSFKETQYF. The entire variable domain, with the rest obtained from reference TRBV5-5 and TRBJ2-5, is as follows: DAGVTQSPTHLIKTRGQQVTLRCSPISGHKSVSWYQQVLGQGPQFIFQYYEKEERGRGNFPDRFSARQFPNYSSELNVNALLLGDSALYLCASSFKETQYFGPGTRLLVL.

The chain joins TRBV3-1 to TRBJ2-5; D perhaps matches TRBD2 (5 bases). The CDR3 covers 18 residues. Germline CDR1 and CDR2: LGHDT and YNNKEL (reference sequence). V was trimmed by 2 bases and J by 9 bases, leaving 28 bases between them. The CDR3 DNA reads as TGTGCCAGCAGCCAAAGGACTGACGGCCTCACGGGTGCCGAACCCCAGTACTTC. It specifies CASSQRTDGLTGAEPQYF.

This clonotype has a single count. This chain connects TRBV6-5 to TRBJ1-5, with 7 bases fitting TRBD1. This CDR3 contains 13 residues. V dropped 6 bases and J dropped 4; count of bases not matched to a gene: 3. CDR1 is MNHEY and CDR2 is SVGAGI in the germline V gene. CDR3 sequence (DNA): TGTGCCAGCAGCCACAGGGGTAATCAGCCCCAGCATTTT. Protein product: CASSHRGNQPQHF.

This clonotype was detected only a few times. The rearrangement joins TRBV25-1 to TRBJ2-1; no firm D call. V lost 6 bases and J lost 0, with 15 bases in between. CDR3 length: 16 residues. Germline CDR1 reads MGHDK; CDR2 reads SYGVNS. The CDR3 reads CASSPDRVSSYNEQFF. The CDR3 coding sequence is TGTGCCAGCAGCCCCGACCGGGTGAGCTCCTACAATGAGCAGTTCTTC.

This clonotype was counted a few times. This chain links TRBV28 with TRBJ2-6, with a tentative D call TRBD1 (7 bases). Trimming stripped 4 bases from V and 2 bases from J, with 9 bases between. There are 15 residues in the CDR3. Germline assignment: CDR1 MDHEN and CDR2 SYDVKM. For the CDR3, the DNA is TGTGCCAGCAGTTCCAGGGGGGCTGGGGCCAACGTCCTGACTTTC. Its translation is CASSSRGAGANVLTF.

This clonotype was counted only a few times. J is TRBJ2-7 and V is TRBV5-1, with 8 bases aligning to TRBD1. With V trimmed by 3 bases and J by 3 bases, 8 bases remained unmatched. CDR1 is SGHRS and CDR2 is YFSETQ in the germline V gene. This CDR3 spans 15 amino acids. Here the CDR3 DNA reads TGCGCCAGCAGCTGGGGGACAGGAGTAGTCTACGAGCAGTACTTC. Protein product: CASSWGTGVVYEQYF.

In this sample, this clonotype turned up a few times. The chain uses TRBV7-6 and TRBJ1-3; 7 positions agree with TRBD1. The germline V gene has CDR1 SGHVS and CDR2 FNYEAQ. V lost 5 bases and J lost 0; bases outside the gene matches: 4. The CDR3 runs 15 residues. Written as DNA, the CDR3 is TGTGCCAGCAGCGACAGGGCGAGCTCTGGAAACACCATATATTTT. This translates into CASSDRASSGNTIYF.

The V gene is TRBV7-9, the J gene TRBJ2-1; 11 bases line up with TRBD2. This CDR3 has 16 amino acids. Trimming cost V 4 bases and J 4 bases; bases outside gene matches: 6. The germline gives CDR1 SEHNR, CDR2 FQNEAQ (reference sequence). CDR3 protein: CASSSTSGTTYNEQFF. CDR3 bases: TGTGCCAGCAGCTCGACTAGCGGGACGACTTACAATGAGCAGTTCTTC.

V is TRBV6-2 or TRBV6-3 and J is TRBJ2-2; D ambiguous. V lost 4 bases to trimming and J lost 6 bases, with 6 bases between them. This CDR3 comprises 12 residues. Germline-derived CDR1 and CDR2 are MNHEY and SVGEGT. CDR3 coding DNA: TGTGCCAGCAGTTTATTATCCGGGGAGCTGTTTTTT. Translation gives CASSLLSGELFF.

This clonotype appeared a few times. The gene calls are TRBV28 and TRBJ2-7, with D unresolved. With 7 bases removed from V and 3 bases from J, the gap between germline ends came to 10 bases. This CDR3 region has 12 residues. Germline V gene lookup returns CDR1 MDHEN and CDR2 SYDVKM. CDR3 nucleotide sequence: TGTGCCAGCACCGGACGGAACTACGAGCAGTACGTC. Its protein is CASTGRNYEQYV.

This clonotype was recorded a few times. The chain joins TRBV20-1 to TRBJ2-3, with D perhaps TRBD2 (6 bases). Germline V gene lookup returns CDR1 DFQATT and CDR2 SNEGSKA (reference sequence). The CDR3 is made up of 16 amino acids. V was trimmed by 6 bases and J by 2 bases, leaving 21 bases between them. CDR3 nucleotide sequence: TGCAGTGCAATAGTCCGGGACTCACCCTACACAGATACGCAGTATTTT. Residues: CSAIVRDSPYTDTQYF.

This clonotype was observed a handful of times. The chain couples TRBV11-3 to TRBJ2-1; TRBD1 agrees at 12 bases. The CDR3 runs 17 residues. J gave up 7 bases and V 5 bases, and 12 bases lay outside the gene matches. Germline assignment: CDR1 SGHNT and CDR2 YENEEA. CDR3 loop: CASSAMPGQGAGNEQFF. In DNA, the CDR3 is TGTGCCAGCAGCGCGATGCCGGGACAGGGGGCAGGGAATGAGCAGTTCTTC. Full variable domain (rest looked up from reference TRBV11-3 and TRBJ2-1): EAGVVQSPRYKIIEKKQPVAFWCNPISGHNTLYWYLQNLGQGPELLIRYENEEAVDDSQLPKDRFSAERLKGVDSTLKIQPAELGDSAVYLCASSAMPGQGAGNEQFFGPGTRLTVL.

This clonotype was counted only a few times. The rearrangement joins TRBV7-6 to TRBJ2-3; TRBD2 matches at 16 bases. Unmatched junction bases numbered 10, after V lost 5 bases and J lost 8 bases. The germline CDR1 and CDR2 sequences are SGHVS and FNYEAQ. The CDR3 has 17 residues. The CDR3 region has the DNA TGTGCCAGCAGCCTTCCGGGACTAGCGGGGGGGCCGGGTACGCAGTATTTT. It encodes CASSLPGLAGGPGTQYF. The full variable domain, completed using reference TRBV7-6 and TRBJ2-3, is GAGVSQSPRYKVTKRGQDVALRCDPISGHVSLYWYRQALGQGPEFLTYFNYEAQQDKSGLPNDRFSAERPEGSISTLTIQRTEQRDSAMYRCASSLPGLAGGPGTQYFGPGTRLTVL.

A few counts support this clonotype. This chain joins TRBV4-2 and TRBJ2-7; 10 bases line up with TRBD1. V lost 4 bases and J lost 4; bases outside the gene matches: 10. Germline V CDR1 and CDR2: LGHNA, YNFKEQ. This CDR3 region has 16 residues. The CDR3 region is CASSPVTRDRGYEQYF. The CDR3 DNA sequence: TGTGCCAGCAGCCCAGTCACCCGGGACAGGGGATACGAGCAGTACTTC.

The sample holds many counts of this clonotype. The CDR3 coding sequence is TGCAGTGCTAGAGCAGGGGGAAGGACCCAGTACTTC. As protein: CSARAGGRTQYF. This sequence joins TRBV20-1 and TRBJ2-5, with 7 bases lining up with TRBD1. From germline, CDR1 is DFQATT and CDR2 SNEGSKA (reference sequence). Trimming took 1 base from V and 7 from J; bases not matched to a gene: 3. This CDR3 comprises 12 residues.

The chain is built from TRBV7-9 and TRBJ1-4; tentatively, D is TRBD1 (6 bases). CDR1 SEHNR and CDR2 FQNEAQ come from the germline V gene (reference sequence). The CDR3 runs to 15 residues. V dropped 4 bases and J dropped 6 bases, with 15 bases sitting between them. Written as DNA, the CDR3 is TGTGCCAGCAGCTGGAAGGGGGAGATGGATGAAAAACTGTTTTTT. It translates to CASSWKGEMDEKLFF.

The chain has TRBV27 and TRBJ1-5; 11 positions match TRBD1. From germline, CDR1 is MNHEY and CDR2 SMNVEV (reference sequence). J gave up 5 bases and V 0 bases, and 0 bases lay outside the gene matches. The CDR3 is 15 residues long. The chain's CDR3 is CASSLSDRGHQPQHF. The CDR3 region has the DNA TGTGCCAGCAGTTTATCGGACAGGGGGCATCAGCCCCAGCATTTT.

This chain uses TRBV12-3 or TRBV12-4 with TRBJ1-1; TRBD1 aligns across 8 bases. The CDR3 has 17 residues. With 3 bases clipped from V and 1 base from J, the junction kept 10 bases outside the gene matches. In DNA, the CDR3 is TGTGCCAGCAGTTTTCAGGGGGCGGGAAAGAGGAACACTGAAGCTTTCTTT. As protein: CASSFQGAGKRNTEAFF.

The CDR3 region is CASSQNTIYF. The CDR3 DNA is TGCGCCAGCAGTCAAAACACCATATATTTT. The rearrangement joins TRBV23-1 to TRBJ1-3; D unresolved. TRBV23-1 is sorted into the ORF group, with uncertain function. The CDR3 loop spans 10 amino acids. The germline V and J ends were trimmed by 2 bases and 7 bases, with 0 bases remaining between them.

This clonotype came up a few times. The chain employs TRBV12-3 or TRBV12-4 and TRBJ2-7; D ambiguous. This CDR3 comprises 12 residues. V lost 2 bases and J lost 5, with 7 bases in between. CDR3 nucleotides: TGTGCCAGCAGTTTACATGGCGACGAGCAGTACGTC. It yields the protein CASSLHGDEQYV.

The CDR3 nucleotides read TGTGCCAGCAGCCTCAGGGTAAATGAGCAGTTCTTC. This translates into CASSLRVNEQFF. The chain combines TRBV7-6 with TRBJ2-1, with a possible D match to TRBD1 (5 bases). CDR1 SGHVS and CDR2 FNYEAQ come from the germline V gene. The CDR3 is made up of 12 amino acids. Trimming removed 5 bases at V and 7 bases at J, with 9 bases between.

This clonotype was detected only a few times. CDR3 amino acids: CASGLAFASETQYF. The DNA of the CDR3 is TGTGCCAGCGGACTCGCGTTTGCTTCCGAGACCCAGTACTTC. The rearrangement joins TRBV6-2 or TRBV6-3 to TRBJ2-5; perhaps TRBD2 as D (5 bases). Germline lookup yields CDR1 MNHEY and CDR2 SVGEGT. The CDR3 loop spans 14 amino acids. Trimming pared 8 bases from V and 5 bases from J, leaving 18 bases between.